The 23 T cell receptor beta chains listed next were all sequenced from one sample in a study. TCRdb reanalysed the RT-PCR reads using MiXCR and keeps one entry per CDR3 protein. The sample lists about 680,000 distinct CDR3 sequences; 14% were seen once. Sequencing was performed on memory CD4+ T cells from blood. Receptor source: a female donor in good health, serving as a healthy control.

The chain has TRBV5-1 and TRBJ2-7; D not certain. V lost 0 bases and J 7 bases, leaving 14 bases between the germline ends. The CDR3 is 14 residues long. The germline CDR1 and CDR2 sequences are SGHRS and YFSETQ. The CDR3 protein is CASSLEPANNEQYF. DNA for the CDR3: TGCGCCAGCAGCTTGGAGCCAGCTAACAATGAGCAGTACTTC.

The chain has TRBV7-2 and TRBJ2-7, with 8 bases fitting TRBD1. The CDR3 totals 15 residues. J lost 5 bases, V lost 1 base, and 7 bases had no gene match. CDR1 and CDR2 from the germline V gene are SGHTA and FQGNSA. The CDR3 spells CASSLVVTGADEQYF. The CDR3 coding sequence is TGTGCCAGCAGCTTAGTCGTGACAGGGGCTGACGAGCAGTACTTC.

The chain links TRBV4-2 to TRBJ1-5; D gene ambiguous. V lost 2 bases, J lost 3 bases, and 11 bases lay in between. This CDR3 spans 15 amino acids. In germline, CDR1 is LGHNA, CDR2 YNFKEQ. The CDR3 DNA sequence: TGTGCCAGCAGCCAATATGGACTGCACAATCAGCCCCAGCATTTT. Translation: CASSQYGLHNQPQHF.

In this sample, this clonotype turned up a few times. The V call is TRBV10-3, the J call TRBJ2-7, with no clear D. CDR1 is ENHRY, CDR2 SYGVKD, per germline. The CDR3 has 14 amino acids. Trimming took off 3 bases at V and 1 base at J, with 10 bases between the two ends. CDR3 in DNA: TGTGCCATCAGTGAATTCCGACAATCCTACGAGCAGTACTTC. Its protein is CAISEFRQSYEQYF.

There are many counts of this clonotype. This chain's CDR3 is CSASGPGANSNQPQHF. CDR3 coding DNA: TGCAGTGCATCGGGACCGGGAGCTAATAGCAATCAGCCCCAGCATTTT. The chain joins TRBV20-1 to TRBJ1-5; a possible D gene is TRBD1 (5 bases). The germline V and J ends were trimmed by 6 bases and 0 bases, with 18 bases remaining between them. Germline assignment: CDR1 DFQATT and CDR2 SNEGSKA (reference sequence). The CDR3 totals 16 residues.

This clonotype turned up a few times. CDR3 sequence reads: CAWSVLGNTIYF. The CDR3 coding sequence is TGTGCCTGGAGTGTATTAGGAAACACCATATATTTT. The chain employs TRBV30 and TRBJ1-3; unclear D gene. In germline, CDR1 is GTSNPN, CDR2 SVGIG (reference sequence). The CDR3 totals 12 residues. The V gene lost 0 bases and the J gene lost 4 bases, with 4 bases spanning the gap. Full variable domain (rest looked up from reference TRBV30 and TRBJ1-3): SQTIHQWPATLVQPVGSPLSLECTVEGTSNPNLYWYRQAAGRGLQLLFYSVGIGQISSEVPQNLSASRPQDRQFILSSKKLLLSDSGFYLCAWSVLGNTIYFGEGSWLTVV.

J is TRBJ2-4 and V is TRBV14; D is unresolved. The CDR3 covers 17 residues. V lost 3 bases to trimming and J lost 2 bases, with 17 bases between them. Germline CDR1 and CDR2: SGHDN and FVKESK. The chain's CDR3 is CASSQPGVPGTKNIQYF. Here the CDR3 DNA reads TGTGCCAGCAGCCAGCCCGGAGTACCCGGAACCAAAAACATTCAGTACTTC.

Many counts were recorded for this clonotype. The CDR3 sequence: CASSLGQETDTQYF. CDR3 coding DNA: TGCGCCAGCAGCTTGGGCCAGGAGACAGATACGCAGTATTTT. V and J are TRBV5-1 and TRBJ2-3; D unclear. CDR1 and CDR2 from the germline V gene are SGHRS and YFSETQ. Trimming pared 0 bases from V and 3 bases from J, leaving 8 bases between. This CDR3 is built from 14 residues.

This clonotype was found a few times. The chain uses TRBV3-1 and TRBJ2-1; no clear D gene. Trimming left V 2 bases short and J 10 bases short, with 15 bases between. CDR1 LGHDT and CDR2 YNNKEL come from the germline V gene (reference sequence). The CDR3 has 14 residues. CDR3 coding DNA: TGTGCCAGCAGCCAATCGGACCGAGGCCAGGAGCAGTTCTTC. Amino acid sequence: CASSQSDRGQEQFF.

This clonotype occurred once. The chain uses TRBV28 and TRBJ1-3; tentatively, D is TRBD1 (6 bases). CDR3 length: 15 residues. Germline V gene sequence: CDR1 MDHEN, CDR2 SYDVKM. Trimming stripped 2 bases from V and 5 bases from J, with 13 bases between. The CDR3 protein is CASSLISGARNTIYF. The CDR3 nucleotides read TGTGCCAGCAGTTTAATATCAGGGGCTAGAAACACCATATATTTT.

This clonotype was detected ten times or more. This sequence joins TRBV6-2 or TRBV6-3 and TRBJ2-4; 7 nucleotides match TRBD1. Germline CDR1 reads MNHEY; CDR2 reads SVGEGT. V lost 11 bases and J lost 0; bases outside the gene matches: 10. The length of the CDR3 is 15 residues. In nucleotides, the CDR3 is TGTGCCGCCCAGGCTGGGACAGTAGCCAAAAACATTCAGTACTTC. This gives the protein CAAQAGTVAKNIQYF.

This clonotype was seen a few times. The rearrangement uses TRBV6-6 and TRBJ2-1; no definite D call. The ends were cut back, 4 bases at V and 11 bases at J, with 9 bases in the middle. This CDR3 is built from 11 residues. Germline V gene data show CDR1 as MNHNY and CDR2 as SVGAGI (reference sequence). CDR3 sequence: CASSSPIKQFF. CDR3 coding DNA: TGTGCCAGCAGTTCCCCCATAAAGCAGTTCTTC.

The chain employs TRBV3-1 and TRBJ2-2, with a tentative D call TRBD1 (5 bases). The CDR3 length is 17 residues. V was shortened by 1 base and J by 2 bases, with 14 bases between the two germline ends. The germline V gene encodes CDR1 LGHDT and CDR2 YNNKEL (reference sequence). CDR3 sequence: CASSQVGETVNTGELFF. CDR3 coding DNA: TGTGCCAGCAGCCAAGTAGGCGAGACAGTTAACACCGGGGAGCTGTTTTTT.

This clonotype came up a few times. The rearrangement joins TRBV5-1 to TRBJ2-3; unclear D gene. The V end was cut by 4 bases, the J end by 2 bases, with 14 bases between. Germline V lookup: CDR1 SGHRS, CDR2 YFSETQ. The CDR3 covers 15 residues. Here the CDR3 reads CASSGGRGHTDTQYF. The CDR3 nucleotides are TGCGCCAGCAGCGGCGGTCGCGGCCACACAGATACGCAGTATTTT.

This clonotype was seen more than once but under ten times. The chain uses TRBV12-3 or TRBV12-4 and TRBJ1-1; D unresolved. V was pared by 2 bases and J by 3 bases, with 10 bases between. The CDR3 covers 14 residues. The CDR3 spells CASSLRQRDTEAFF. CDR3 nucleotide sequence: TGTGCCAGCAGTTTACGGCAGCGGGACACTGAAGCTTTCTTT.

This clonotype turned up a few times. This chain joins TRBV12-3 or TRBV12-4 and TRBJ1-1; D unclear. The CDR3 is 14 residues long. V lost 5 bases to trimming and J lost 3 bases, with 13 bases between them. The CDR3 DNA sequence: TGTGCCAGCAGTAAGGAGGTGACGGACACTGAAGCTTTCTTT. It specifies CASSKEVTDTEAFF.

The chain couples TRBV7-8 to TRBJ1-4, with D possibly being TRBD1 (6 bases). V was cut by 5 bases and J by 8 bases, with 15 bases left in between. Per the germline V gene, CDR1 is SGHVS and CDR2 is FQNEAQ. The CDR3 runs 14 residues. CDR3 residues: CASSIRDTGEKLFF. DNA for the CDR3: TGTGCCAGCAGCATAAGGGACACGGGGGAAAAACTGTTTTTT.

This clonotype appeared many times. The V gene is TRBV12-3 or TRBV12-4, the J gene TRBJ2-6, with D uncertain. V was pared by 3 bases and J by 0 bases, with 9 bases between. This CDR3 comprises 16 residues. CDR3 coding DNA: TGTGCCAGCAGTTTTGAGAGCTTCTCTGGGGCCAACGTCCTGACTTTC. This encodes CASSFESFSGANVLTF.

This clonotype was detected only a few times. The CDR3 is CASSLDPGIITEAFF. The CDR3 bases are TGTGCCAGCAGCTTAGATCCAGGGATAATCACTGAAGCTTTCTTT. J is TRBJ1-1 and V is TRBV11-2, with TRBD1 as a possible D gene (5 bases). This CDR3 has 15 amino acids. Germline V gene sequence: CDR1 SGHAT, CDR2 FQNNGV. V was pared by 0 bases and J by 4 bases, with 12 bases between.

J is TRBJ2-3 and V is TRBV18, with D hard to call. Germline V lookup: CDR1 KGHSH, CDR2 LQKENI. The CDR3 runs to 15 residues. V dropped 0 bases and J dropped 3 bases, with 10 bases sitting between them. The CDR3 here is CASSPPDGWTDTQYF. The CDR3 bases are TGTGCCAGCTCACCACCGGACGGATGGACAGATACGCAGTATTTT.

This clonotype was observed a handful of times. This chain links TRBV2 with TRBJ2-7; 9 bases are a match to TRBD2. V dropped 4 bases and J dropped 3; count of bases not matched to a gene: 4. This CDR3 comprises 14 residues. Germline loops: CDR1 SNHLY, CDR2 FYNNEI. The CDR3: CASSGVTSGYEQYF. The CDR3 coding sequence is TGTGCCAGCAGTGGTGTGACTAGCGGCTACGAGCAGTACTTC.

This clonotype has just a few counts. The J gene is TRBJ2-2, the V gene TRBV7-2, with 7 bases aligning to TRBD2. CDR3 size: 15 residues. Germline CDR1 is SGHTA and CDR2 is FQGNSA. The ends lost 2 bases at V and 6 bases at J; junction bases unmatched: 6. This CDR3 is CASSLNGGMAGELFF. The CDR3 region has the DNA TGTGCCAGCAGCTTAAACGGGGGGATGGCCGGGGAGCTGTTTTTT.

This clonotype was seen only a few times. The CDR3 DNA reads as TGTGCCAGCAGTTCATCAGGGAGAGTTACTGAAGCTTTCTTT. Amino acid sequence: CASSSSGRVTEAFF. The chain carries TRBV12-3 or TRBV12-4 and TRBJ1-1; perhaps TRBD1 as D (5 bases). Trimming shortened V by 4 bases and J by 5 bases, and 14 bases separated the two germline ends. This CDR3 is built from 14 residues.